Included here is one T cell receptor (beta chain) sequence, with context. This sample is drawn from a study of blood T cell repertoires in COVID-19. About the study: Acute and convalescent COVID-19 samples came from the United States, Italy and Spain. T cells, B-cell-depleted T cells, or PBMCs provided the cDNA or gDNA that served as material.

In the authors' methods: For nucleated cells, counts were estimated from reference gene primer amplification. Profiling relied on immunoSEQ multiplex PCR, and the TCRdb table lists in-frame clones only, not all of them. V and J calls and clone size are those listed in that table; D and trimming were worked out from the DNA. The repertoire consists of about 210,000 clones, with around nine tenths occurring once and the leading ten covering roughly 0.69%. The CDR3 runs 16 residues. With 4 bases clipped from V and 2 bases from J, the junction kept 8 bases outside the gene matches. Germline assignment: CDR1 MNHEY and CDR2 SVGEGT.

Material: peripheral blood. The chain couples TRBV6-2 or TRBV6-3 to TRBJ1-5, with TRBD1 matching over 7 bases. The receptor's source is a man aged 40-49 years with acute or convalescent COVID-19. The CDR3 region is CASSSFAGGGNQPQHF. In DNA, the CDR3 is TGTGCCAGCAGTTCCTTTGCAGGGGGTGGCAATCAGCCCCAGCATTTT.